Below are 8 T cell receptor beta chains sequenced from a single sample in a study of immune heterogeneity within non-small cell lung tumors. TCR beta CDR3 regions came from multiplex PCR with 32 forward V and 13 reverse J primers. TCRdb reprocessed the multiplex PCR reads via MiXCR and lists one record per CDR3 protein. The sample shows 30,000 to 40,000 distinct CDR3 sequences, 25% to 30% of them seen only once. TCRs were amplified from about 560 ng gDNA of bulk tumor per sample. Every primary tumor yielded several biopsies, spaced far apart, that were taken during surgery. Patients underwent curative surgery for untreated, newly diagnosed non-small cell lung cancer. The sample consisted of lung tumor tissue. The receptors here all came from a middle-aged man with non-small cell lung cancer.

This clonotype rates as medium-sized. J is TRBJ2-7 and V is TRBV19; 8 bases agree with TRBD2. The CDR3 totals 15 residues. After removal of 6 bases from V and 0 bases from J, the junction contained 7 bases not matched to a gene. Germline CDR1 is LNHDA and CDR2 is SQIVND (reference sequence). In DNA form, the CDR3 reads TGTGCCAGTAGCCCCTTAGCGGGGAGCTCCTACGAGCAGTACTTC. This sequence encodes CASSPLAGSSYEQYF. Full variable domain (rest looked up from reference TRBV19 and TRBJ2-7): DGGITQSPKYLFRKEGQNVTLSCEQNLNHDAMYWYRQDPGQGLRLIYYSQIVNDFQKGDIAEGYSVSREKKESFPLTVTSAQKNPTAFYLCASSPLAGSSYEQYFGPGTRLTVT.

In its sample, this clonotype was seen many times. The CDR3 reads CASSAGTSGYEQYF. CDR3 sequence (DNA): TGCGCCAGCAGCGCCGGGACTAGCGGCTACGAGCAGTACTTC. The chain links TRBV5-1 to TRBJ2-7; 11 bases map to TRBD2. Germline loops: CDR1 SGHRS, CDR2 YFSETQ. Trimming took 4 bases from V and 3 from J; bases not matched to a gene: 3. This CDR3 has 14 residues. Complete variable domain (other parts from reference TRBV5-1 and TRBJ2-7): KAGVTQTPRYLIKTRGQQVTLSCSPISGHRSVSWYQQTPGQGLQFLFEYFSETQRNKGNFPGRFSGRQFSNSRSEMNVSTLELGDSALYLCASSAGTSGYEQYFGPGTRLTVT.

Of note for this clonotype: A single base separates this from a much larger clone, so it may be a read error. The chain carries TRBV12-3 or TRBV12-4 and TRBJ1-1, with 9 bases fitting TRBD1. This CDR3 has 16 amino acids. CDR3 sequence: CASRPGQGLGNTQAFF. CDR3 nucleotide sequence: TGTGCCAGCAGACCGGGACAGGGCTTAGGGAACACTCAAGCTTTCTTT.

This clonotype was seen at least ten times. The chain has TRBV6-1 and TRBJ1-6, with no clear D. Trimming shortened V by 0 bases and J by 4 bases, and 10 bases separated the two germline ends. This CDR3 is 16 amino acids long. The germline gives CDR1 MNHNS, CDR2 SASEGT. CDR3 coding DNA: TGTGCCAGCAGTGAAGCTAGATCACATTATAATTCACCCCTCCACTTT. Protein sequence: CASSEARSHYNSPLHF.

This clonotype has a count of ten or more. The chain combines TRBV24-1 with TRBJ1-5; 8 bases agree with TRBD1. The V and J ends lost 7 bases and 1 base, in that order; junction bases with no gene match: 5. Germline CDR1 KGHDR, CDR2 SFDVKD. This CDR3 contains 15 residues. CDR3 DNA sequence: TGTGCCACCAGACCAGGGGGCGAAAGCAATCAGCCCCAGCATTTT. Translation: CATRPGGESNQPQHF.

The chain recombines TRBV5-1 with TRBJ2-7; D possibly matches TRBD1 or TRBD2 (5 bases each). CDR1 is SGHRS, CDR2 YFSETQ, per germline. The CDR3 contains 15 residues. The V end was cut by 1 base, the J end by 5 bases, with 16 bases between. The DNA for the CDR3 is TGCGCCAGCAGCTTGAAGGGCAGGGAGTTGCACGAGCAGTACTTC. As protein: CASSLKGRELHEQYF.

This clonotype showed up many times. The V and J genes are TRBV24-1 and TRBJ2-1; D not resolved. The germline gives CDR1 KGHDR, CDR2 SFDVKD. Trimming pared 10 bases from V and 4 bases from J, leaving 13 bases between. The CDR3 has 13 residues. CDR3 residues: CATGPTGYNEQFF. The CDR3 DNA sequence: TGTGCCACTGGGCCAACTGGATACAATGAGCAGTTCTTC.

At least ten counts were recorded for this clonotype. The V gene is TRBV20-1, the J gene TRBJ2-7, with 8 positions matching TRBD1. Germline values: CDR1 DFQATT, CDR2 SNEGSKA (reference sequence). The J segment lost 0 bases and the V segment lost 6 bases, leaving 10 bases of the junction unmatched. This CDR3 is built from 15 residues. This chain's CDR3 is CSAARSGQGSYEQYF. The CDR3 nucleotides read TGCAGTGCAGCCCGAAGTGGACAGGGCTCCTACGAGCAGTACTTC.